This T cell receptor beta chain was sequenced in a study of T cell responses to AZD1222 COVID-19 vaccine. Study-level results: Among vaccine-associated CD4 TCRs, coverage spanned spike, with dominance at 160-218 and 743-854. The study sampled repertoires only after the peak T cell response.

TCRdb keeps only in-frame clones here, not all; method: immunoSEQ multiplex PCR. The table has under 150,000 clones, over 75% seen once. On this clone itself: No antigen is known for it.

The CDR3 totals 15 residues. Between the trimmed V and J ends, which lost 3 bases and 1 base, there was a span of 12 bases. Germline loops: CDR1 LGHDT, CDR2 YNNKEL (reference sequence). The sequencing here drew on peripheral blood, taken 28 days after the second AZD1222 dose. This chain links TRBV3-1 (or the pseudogene TRBV3-2) with TRBJ1-1; a weak D match, TRBD1 (5 bases). The receptor was isolated from an adult who received the AZD1222 COVID-19 vaccine. CDR3 sequence reads: CASSQMGGWNTEAFF. CDR3 nucleotides: TGTGCCAGCAGCCAGATGGGGGGATGGAACACTGAAGCTTTCTTT.